This entry features one T cell receptor (beta chain) sequence. The data belong to a study of blood T cell repertoires in COVID-19. Per the study methods: Amplification with reference gene primers provided the estimates of nucleated cell counts. This table comes from immunoSEQ multiplex PCR, and its TCRdb copy is limited to in-frame clones, with some not included. V and J calls and clone size are as listed in that table; D and trimming were resolved from the DNA. The sample includes 200,000 or so clones, roughly 82% of them seen just once. The CDR3 is 16 amino acids. In germline, CDR1 is SEHNR, CDR2 FQNEAQ (reference sequence). V shed 5 bases and J 5 bases; nucleotides not matched to a gene: 12.

This sequence was found in a man aged 35 to 55 who had recovered from COVID-19. The chain couples TRBV7-9 to TRBJ2-1; 7 bases are shared with TRBD2. Sequencing was performed on peripheral blood. CDR3 amino acids: CASSPPRLAEHNEQFF. The CDR3 bases are TGTGCCAGCAGCCCCCCCCGGCTAGCGGAGCACAATGAGCAGTTCTTC.